The 28 T cell receptor beta chains below were found in one sample sequenced in a study of blood T cell repertoires in COVID-19. The data were produced by immunoSEQ multiplex PCR, yet TCRdb's version contains in-frame clones alone and is incomplete. The top ten clones hold 5.5% to 8% of a sample with some 300,000 clones, 88% of them seen once. The sample was peripheral blood. These TCRs come from a woman in her twenties or thirties who had recovered from COVID-19.

The CDR3 DNA is TGTGCCAGCAGTTCTCACAGGGTCTCACCCCTCCACTTT. The encoded protein is CASSSHRVSPLHF. This chain connects TRBV6-2 or TRBV6-3 to TRBJ1-6; perhaps TRBD1 as D (6 bases). V lost 4 bases and J lost 10, with 11 bases in between. CDR3 length equals 13 residues. From germline, CDR1 is MNHEY and CDR2 SVGEGT.

The DNA for the CDR3 is TGTGCCAGCAGCCCGCAGGGTTTCGAGCAGTACTTC. As protein: CASSPQGFEQYF. The chain couples TRBV9 to TRBJ2-7; D is perhaps TRBD1 (5 bases). Trimming took off 4 bases at V and 6 bases at J, with 11 bases between the two ends. From germline, CDR1 is SGDLS and CDR2 YYNGEE. CDR3 length: 12 amino acids.

The chain has TRBV2 and TRBJ1-2; 7 bases map to TRBD1. The CDR3 runs 13 residues. Germline CDR1 is SNHLY and CDR2 is FYNNEI. V lost 5 bases to trimming and J lost 4 bases; unmatched junction nucleotides: 4. CDR3 amino acids: CASSIDRAYGYTF. As DNA, the CDR3 is TGTGCCAGCAGTATTGACAGGGCCTATGGCTACACCTTC.

This clone occurred once. This chain joins TRBV6-5 and TRBJ2-2, with D tentatively TRBD1 (5 bases). The CDR3 consists of 12 residues. The V end was cut by 10 bases, the J end by 5 bases, with 11 bases between. The germline V gene has CDR1 MNHEY and CDR2 SVGAGI. The CDR3 sequence: CATHSGTGELFF. CDR3 DNA sequence: TGTGCCACCCATTCAGGGACCGGGGAGCTGTTTTTT.

This chain joins TRBV16 and TRBJ2-7, with a tentative D call TRBD2 (5 bases). V lost 4 bases and J 1 base, leaving 11 bases between the germline ends. The CDR3 is 14 residues long. CDR1 KGHSY and CDR2 FQNENV come from the germline V gene. In nucleotides, the CDR3 is TGTGCCAGCAGCCCCCCCCGGGGTTCCTACGAGCAGTACTTC. Its protein product is CASSPPRGSYEQYF.

The J gene is TRBJ2-7, the V gene TRBV27; 10 bases line up with TRBD1. With 6 bases clipped from V and 5 bases from J, the junction kept 7 bases outside the gene matches. This CDR3 contains 14 residues. CDR1 MNHEY and CDR2 SMNVEV come from the germline V gene (reference sequence). CDR3 in DNA: TGTGCCAGCAGGAGGACAGGGGGTCGGGACGAGCAGTACTTC. This gives the protein CASRRTGGRDEQYF.

There are a few counts of this clone. V usage is TRBV28 and J usage is TRBJ1-6; the match to TRBD1 covers 8 bases. Germline CDR1 MDHEN, CDR2 SYDVKM. V gave up 8 bases and J gave up 9 bases; unmatched junction bases: 15. The CDR3 loop spans 16 amino acids. The CDR3 loop reads CASRSFRGQGVSPLHF. The CDR3 DNA reads as TGTGCCAGCCGATCTTTCCGAGGACAGGGTGTTTCACCCCTCCACTTT.

This rearrangement joins TRBV21-1 to TRBJ1-4. TRBV21-1 is classified as a pseudogene. The CDR3 extends over 20 amino acids. CDR3 in DNA: TGTGCCAGAACATGGGACTCGAATAATTTCCGCGAACCCGCAAATGAAAAACTGTTTTTT. Amino acids: CARTWDSNNFREPANEKLFF.

V and J are TRBV5-1 and TRBJ1-2; TRBD1 might be the D (5 bases). The V end lost 0 bases, the J end lost 3 bases, and 12 bases lay between the germline ends. The CDR3 has 15 amino acids. Germline-derived CDR1 and CDR2 are SGHRS and YFSETQ. The CDR3 here is CASSLDRGIDYGYTF. Here the CDR3 DNA reads TGCGCCAGCAGCTTGGATCGGGGGATTGACTATGGCTACACCTTC.

The chain links TRBV6-5 to TRBJ1-2; 7 positions match TRBD1. Unmatched junction bases numbered 10, after V lost 6 bases and J lost 3 bases. There are 15 residues in the CDR3. The germline V gene has CDR1 MNHEY and CDR2 SVGAGI. The CDR3 DNA follows: TGTGCCAGCAGACCTCAGGGGGAGTTGTACTATGGCTACACCTTC. Protein product: CASRPQGELYYGYTF.

The J gene is TRBJ1-3, the V gene TRBV5-1; TRBD1 is a possible D gene (5 bases). The CDR3 is 17 amino acids. Trimming pared 0 bases from V and 0 bases from J, leaving 13 bases between. The germline gives CDR1 SGHRS, CDR2 YFSETQ. The CDR3 protein is CASSLASRANSGNTIYF. CDR3 DNA sequence: TGCGCCAGCAGCTTGGCTTCCAGGGCGAACTCTGGAAACACCATATATTTT.

The chain joins TRBV11-3 to TRBJ2-3; 8 nucleotides align to TRBD1. Germline CDR1 is SGHNT and CDR2 is YENEEA. V was clipped by 5 bases and J by 4 bases; unmatched bases: 5. CDR3 length: 14 residues. CDR3 amino acids: CASSPDRGADTQYF. Here the CDR3 DNA reads TGTGCCAGCAGCCCAGACAGGGGCGCAGATACGCAGTATTTT.

This sequence joins TRBV6-5 and TRBJ2-1, with D uncertain. The CDR3 contains 12 residues. Per the germline V gene, CDR1 is MNHEY and CDR2 is SVGAGI. Trimming left V 5 bases short and J 4 bases short, with 6 bases between. The CDR3 DNA is TGTGCCAGCAGTACCAGATACAATGAGCAGTTCTTC. As protein: CASSTRYNEQFF.

V gene TRBV9 combines with J gene TRBJ1-2; a weak D match, TRBD1 (6 bases). Between the trimmed V and J ends, which lost 4 bases and 4 bases, there was a span of 14 bases. This CDR3 has 14 amino acids. Germline CDR1 reads SGDLS; CDR2 reads YYNGEE. The CDR3: CASSNPGASYGYTF. Here the CDR3 DNA reads TGTGCCAGCAGCAATCCAGGGGCCAGCTATGGCTACACCTTC.

The genes are TRBV2 and TRBJ1-2; 9 nucleotides agree with TRBD1. The ends lost 3 bases at V and 4 bases at J; junction bases unmatched: 3. This CDR3 comprises 14 residues. The germline V gene has CDR1 SNHLY and CDR2 FYNNEI. The CDR3, as DNA: TGTGCCAGCAGTGATGGGGACAGGGCCTATGGCTACACCTTC. Protein sequence: CASSDGDRAYGYTF.

The J gene is TRBJ1-4, the V gene TRBV4-1; D is perhaps TRBD1 (5 bases). Germline V gene sequence: CDR1 MGHRA, CDR2 YSYEKL. V was shortened by 4 bases and J by 0 bases, with 12 bases between the two germline ends. This CDR3 spans 16 amino acids. This chain's CDR3 is CASSRGTQATNEKLFF. The DNA of the CDR3 is TGCGCCAGCAGCCGCGGGACCCAAGCAACTAATGAAAAACTGTTTTTT.

This clone appeared once. Other DNA sequences in the sample encode the same CDR3. The genes are TRBV15 and TRBJ2-7, with TRBD1 identical over 8 bases. This CDR3 is built from 14 residues. Germline CDR1 reads LNHNV; CDR2 reads YYDKDF (reference sequence). Trimming at V came to 4 bases and at J to 2 bases, leaving 4 bases not matched to a gene. CDR3 amino acids: CATSTRQGTYEQYF. CDR3 in DNA: TGTGCCACCAGCACTCGACAGGGGACCTACGAGCAGTACTTC.

This clone was seen once. This chain connects TRBV10-3 to TRBJ2-7; 8 bases are shared with TRBD2. The V gene end was trimmed by 4 bases and the J gene end by 6 bases; junction bases not matched to a gene: 8. In germline, CDR1 is ENHRY, CDR2 SYGVKD. The CDR3 contains 14 residues. CDR3: CAISGSGGGREQYF. DNA for the CDR3: TGTGCCATCAGTGGGAGCGGGGGAGGCCGCGAGCAGTACTTC.

This clone was detected a few times. The chain uses TRBV7-2 and TRBJ2-7, with 12 bases matching TRBD1. The germline V gene encodes CDR1 SGHTA and CDR2 FQGNSA. This CDR3 is 16 amino acids long. V dropped 2 bases and J dropped 5; count of bases not matched to a gene: 7. The CDR3 protein is CASSLSPGQGADEQYF. The CDR3 coding sequence is TGTGCCAGCAGCTTATCTCCGGGACAGGGGGCAGACGAGCAGTACTTC.

This sequence joins TRBV7-3 and TRBJ2-2; 9 bases fit TRBD1. V lost 2 bases and J lost 4; bases outside the gene matches: 11. This CDR3 is built from 18 residues. Germline V gives CDR1 SGHTA, CDR2 FQGTGA. Here the CDR3 reads CASSLGDWTGEITGELFF. The CDR3 DNA reads TGTGCCAGCAGCTTAGGGGATTGGACAGGGGAAATCACCGGGGAGCTGTTTTTT.

The gene calls are TRBV5-6 and TRBJ1-1, with unresolved D. Germline V lookup: CDR1 SGHDT, CDR2 YYEEEE. The CDR3 loop spans 13 amino acids. V dropped 2 bases and J dropped 4 bases, with 9 bases sitting between them. As DNA, the CDR3 is TGTGCCAGCAGCTTATGGGGAGGCACTGAAGCTTTCTTT. It specifies CASSLWGGTEAFF.

The chain is built from TRBV5-1 and TRBJ2-5; TRBD2 matches 7 bases. Germline values: CDR1 SGHRS, CDR2 YFSETQ. The CDR3 loop spans 14 amino acids. Germline trimming cut 0 bases from V and 4 bases from J; bases unmatched to any gene: 3. In nucleotides, the CDR3 is TGCGCCAGCAGCTTGGCCAGCGGGGTAGAGACCCAGTACTTC. Its translation: CASSLASGVETQYF.

V is TRBV29-1 and J is TRBJ1-4; the D gene is possibly TRBD1 (5 bases). Germline assignment: CDR1 SQVTM and CDR2 ANQGSEA. The CDR3 runs 12 residues. Trimming cost V 5 bases and J 5 bases, with 9 bases left between them. The CDR3 nucleotides are TGCAGCGTTCGACAGACCAATGAAAAACTGTTTTTT. Protein: CSVRQTNEKLFF. Complete variable domain (other parts from reference TRBV29-1 and TRBJ1-4): SAVISQKPSRDICQRGTSLTIQCQVDSQVTMMFWYRQQPGQSLTLIATANQGSEATYESGFVIDKFPISRPNLTFSTLTVSNMSPEDSSIYLCSVRQTNEKLFFGSGTQLSVL.

The chain combines TRBV29-1 with TRBJ2-1, with TRBD1 matching 7 bases. The V gene's germline CDR1 is SQVTM and CDR2 ANQGSEA. Unmatched junction bases numbered 13, after V lost 6 bases and J lost 5 bases. The CDR3 has 15 amino acids. The CDR3 protein is CSVNDRARLDNEQFF. DNA for the CDR3: TGCAGCGTGAATGACAGGGCCAGGTTAGACAATGAGCAGTTCTTC.

This chain uses TRBV28 with TRBJ2-2; tentative D call: TRBD2 (7 bases). CDR1 is MDHEN and CDR2 is SYDVKM in the germline V gene. The CDR3 runs 14 residues. Trimming cost V 7 bases and J 6 bases, with 15 bases left between them. The CDR3 DNA follows: TGTGCCAGCATCACGGGGGGCGGGCCCGGGGAGCTGTTTTTT. This sequence encodes CASITGGGPGELFF.

Here the CDR3 reads CASSLGARGNTIYF. CDR3 bases: TGTGCCAGCAGCTTAGGGGCCCGCGGAAACACCATATATTTT. This chain links TRBV5-4 with TRBJ1-3, with TRBD1 as a possible D gene (5 bases). V was trimmed by 2 bases and J by 4 bases, leaving 10 bases between them. The CDR3 has 14 residues. From germline, CDR1 is SGHNT and CDR2 YYREEE (reference sequence).

The chain couples TRBV2 to TRBJ1-5; TRBD1 matches at 7 bases. The CDR3 is 13 amino acids. The junction had 10 bases not matched to a gene; V was cut back by 8 bases and J by 9 bases. The germline V gene has CDR1 SNHLY and CDR2 FYNNEI. The CDR3 bases are TGTGCCAGCGGCCGACAGGGTGGGCGGCCCCAGCATTTT. It translates to CASGRQGGRPQHF. Using reference TRBV2 and TRBJ1-5 for the parts outside the CDR3, the full variable domain is EPEVTQTPSHQVTQMGQEVILRCVPISNHLYFYWYRQILGQKVEFLVSFYNNEISEKSEIFDDQFSVERPDGSNFTLKIRSTKLEDSAMYFCASGRQGGRPQHFGDGTRLSIL.

The V gene is TRBV5-1, the J gene TRBJ1-1; D is undetermined. The V gene's germline CDR1 is SGHRS and CDR2 YFSETQ. Trimming took 3 bases from V and 1 from J, leaving 16 bases between them. CDR3 length equals 16 residues. The CDR3 DNA reads TGCGCCAGCAGCTCGATCGGGGTTGGAGAGAACACTGAAGCTTTCTTT. The encoded protein is CASSSIGVGENTEAFF.